This TCR beta chain was obtained from a study of T cell responses to AZD1222 COVID-19 vaccine. Study conclusions and caveats: It was only a handful of AZD1222 recipients who were seropositive at baseline.

As to this clone: Its antigen is unidentified.

The CDR3 runs to 15 residues. Germline CDR1 reads LNHDA; CDR2 reads SQIVND (reference sequence). V was cut by 5 bases and J by 5 bases, with 16 bases left in between. TCRdb's copy holds only in-frame clones and misses some; the assay was immunoSEQ multiplex PCR. Of 130,000 or so clones in the sample, 93% were seen once. This chain joins TRBV19 and TRBJ1-5; no definite D call. The sample in question was peripheral blood, obtained on day 0 of AZD1222 vaccination. The sequence was collected from an adult in good health. CDR3 in amino acids: CASSFHIRFDQPQHF. CDR3 DNA sequence: TGTGCCAGTAGTTTCCACATTCGCTTCGATCAGCCCCAGCATTTT.